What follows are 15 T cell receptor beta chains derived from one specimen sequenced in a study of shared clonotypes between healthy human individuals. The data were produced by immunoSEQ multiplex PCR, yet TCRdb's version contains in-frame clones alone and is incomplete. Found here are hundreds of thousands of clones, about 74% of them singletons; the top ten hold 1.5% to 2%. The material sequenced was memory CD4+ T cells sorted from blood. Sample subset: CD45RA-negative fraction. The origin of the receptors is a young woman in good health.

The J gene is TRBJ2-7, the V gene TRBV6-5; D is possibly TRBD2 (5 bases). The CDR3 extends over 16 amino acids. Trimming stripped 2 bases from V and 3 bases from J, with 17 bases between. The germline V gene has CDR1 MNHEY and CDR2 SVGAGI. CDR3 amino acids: CASSYGSAPRGYEQYF. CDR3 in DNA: TGTGCCAGCAGTTACGGCTCCGCGCCCCGGGGCTACGAGCAGTACTTC.

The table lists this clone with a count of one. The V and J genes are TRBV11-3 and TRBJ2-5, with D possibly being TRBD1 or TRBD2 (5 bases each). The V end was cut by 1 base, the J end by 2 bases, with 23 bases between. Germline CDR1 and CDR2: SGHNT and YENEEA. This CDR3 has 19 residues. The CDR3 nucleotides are TGTGCCAGCAGCTTAGGAGGGGTTGGTGTAAGTGATACGCAAGAGACCCAGTACTTC. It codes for CASSLGGVGVSDTQETQYF.

DNA for the CDR3: TGTGCCAGCAATTCCCCGGGGAGAGTAGCGGGAGTATGGTTCTTC. It yields the protein CASNSPGRVAGVWFF. The chain carries TRBV28 and TRBJ2-1; 9 bases map to TRBD2. The CDR3 is 15 residues long. J gave up 15 bases and V 7 bases, and 19 bases lay outside the gene matches. Germline V gene sequence: CDR1 MDHEN, CDR2 SYDVKM.

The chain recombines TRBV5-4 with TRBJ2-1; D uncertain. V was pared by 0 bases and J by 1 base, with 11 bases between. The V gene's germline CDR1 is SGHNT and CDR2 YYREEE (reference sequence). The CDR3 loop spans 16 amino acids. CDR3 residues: CASSLGPAVSYNEQFF. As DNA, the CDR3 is TGTGCCAGCAGCTTGGGGCCTGCGGTTTCCTACAATGAGCAGTTCTTC.

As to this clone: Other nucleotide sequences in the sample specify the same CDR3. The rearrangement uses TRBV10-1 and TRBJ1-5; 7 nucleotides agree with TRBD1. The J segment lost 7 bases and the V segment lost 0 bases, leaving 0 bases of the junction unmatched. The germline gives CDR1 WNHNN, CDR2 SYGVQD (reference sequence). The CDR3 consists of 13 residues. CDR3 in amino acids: CASSESGGQPQHF. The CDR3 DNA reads TGCGCCAGCAGTGAGTCAGGGGGCCAGCCCCAGCATTTT.

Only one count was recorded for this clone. The CDR3 here is CASSTGQGVQETQYF. CDR3 coding DNA: TGCGCCAGCAGCACGGGACAGGGAGTACAAGAGACCCAGTACTTC. The chain recombines TRBV5-1 with TRBJ2-5, with 9 bases matching TRBD1. This CDR3 has 15 residues. In germline, CDR1 is SGHRS, CDR2 YFSETQ. Losses at the gene ends were 4 bases for V and 2 bases for J; bases not matched to a gene: 6.

CDR3 coding DNA: TGCGCCAGCTGCCGGACAGGGATCACAGATACGCAGTATTTT. Its protein product is CASCRTGITDTQYF. The V gene is TRBV5-1, the J gene TRBJ2-3, with TRBD1 matching 8 bases. The length of the CDR3 is 14 residues. Germline assignment: CDR1 SGHRS and CDR2 YFSETQ. V lost 7 bases to trimming and J lost 2 bases; unmatched junction nucleotides: 6.

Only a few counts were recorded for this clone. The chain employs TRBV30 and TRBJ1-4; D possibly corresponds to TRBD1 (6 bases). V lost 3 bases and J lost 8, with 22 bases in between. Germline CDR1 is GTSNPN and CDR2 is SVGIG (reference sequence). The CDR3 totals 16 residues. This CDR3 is CAWRLLGAGAGEKLFF. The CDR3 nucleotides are TGTGCCTGGAGGCTCCTAGGGGCAGGGGCGGGAGAAAAACTGTTTTTT. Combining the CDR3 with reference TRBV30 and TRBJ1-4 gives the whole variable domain SQTIHQWPATLVQPVGSPLSLECTVEGTSNPNLYWYRQAAGRGLQLLFYSVGIGQISSEVPQNLSASRPQDRQFILSSKKLLLSDSGFYLCAWRLLGAGAGEKLFFGSGTQLSVL.

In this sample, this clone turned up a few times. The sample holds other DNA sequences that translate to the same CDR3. The CDR3 DNA reads as TGCAGTGCTAGGGCCTACAATGAGCAGTTCTTC. Protein: CSARAYNEQFF. The genes are TRBV20-1 and TRBJ2-1; D not resolved. CDR3 length equals 11 residues. The germline V gene has CDR1 DFQATT and CDR2 SNEGSKA (reference sequence). Deletions cut 3 bases from V and 2 bases from J, with 2 bases between.

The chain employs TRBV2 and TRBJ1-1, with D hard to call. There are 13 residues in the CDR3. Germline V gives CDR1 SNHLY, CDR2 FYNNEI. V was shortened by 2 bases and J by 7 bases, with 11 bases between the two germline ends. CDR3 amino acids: CASSEMGFGEAFF. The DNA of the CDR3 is TGTGCCAGCAGTGAAATGGGATTCGGTGAAGCTTTCTTT. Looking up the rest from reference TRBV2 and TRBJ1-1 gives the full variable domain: EPEVTQTPSHQVTQMGQEVILRCVPISNHLYFYWYRQILGQKVEFLVSFYNNEISEKSEIFDDQFSVERPDGSNFTLKIRSTKLEDSAMYFCASSEMGFGEAFFGQGTRLTVV.

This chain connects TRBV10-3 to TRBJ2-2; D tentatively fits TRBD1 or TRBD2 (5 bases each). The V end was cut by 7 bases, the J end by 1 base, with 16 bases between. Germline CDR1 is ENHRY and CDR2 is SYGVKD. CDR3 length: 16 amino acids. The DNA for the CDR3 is TGTGCCATCACCCCTCGGACACTAGAGAACACCGGGGAGCTGTTTTTT. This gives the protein CAITPRTLENTGELFF.

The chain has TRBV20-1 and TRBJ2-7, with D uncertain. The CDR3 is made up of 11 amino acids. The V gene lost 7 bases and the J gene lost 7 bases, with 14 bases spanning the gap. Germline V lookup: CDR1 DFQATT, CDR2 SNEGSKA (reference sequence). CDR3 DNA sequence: TGCAGTGTTTTCGCGTCTTGGGAGCAGTACTTC. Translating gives CSVFASWEQYF.

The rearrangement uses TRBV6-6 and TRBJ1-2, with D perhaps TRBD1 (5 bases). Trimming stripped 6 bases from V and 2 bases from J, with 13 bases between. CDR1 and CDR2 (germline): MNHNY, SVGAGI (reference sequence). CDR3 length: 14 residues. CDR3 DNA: TGTGCCAGCAGGGTCGGGGGGTCCAACTATGGCTACACCTTC. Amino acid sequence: CASRVGGSNYGYTF.

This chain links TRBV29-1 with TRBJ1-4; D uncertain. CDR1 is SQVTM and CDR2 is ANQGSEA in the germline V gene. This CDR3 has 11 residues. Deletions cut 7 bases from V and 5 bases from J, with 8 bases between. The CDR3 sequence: CSATENEKLFF. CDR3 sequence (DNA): TGCAGCGCAACAGAGAATGAAAAACTGTTTTTT.

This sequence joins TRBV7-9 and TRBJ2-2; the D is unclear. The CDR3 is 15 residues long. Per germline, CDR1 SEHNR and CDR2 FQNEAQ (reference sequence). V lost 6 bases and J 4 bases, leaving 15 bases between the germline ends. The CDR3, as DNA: TGTGCCAGCAGTACCGGGTCGGGTGTCACCGGGGAGCTGTTTTTT. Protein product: CASSTGSGVTGELFF. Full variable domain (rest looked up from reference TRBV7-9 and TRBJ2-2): DTGVSQNPRHKITKRGQNVTFRCDPISEHNRLYWYRQTLGQGPEFLTYFQNEAQLEKSRLLSDRFSAERPKGSFSTLEIQRTEQGDSAMYLCASSTGSGVTGELFFGEGSRLTVL.